The clone carrying this T cell receptor (beta chain) was picked up many times. These data come from a study of shared clonotypes between healthy human individuals. A CD45RA-negative memory subset and a CD45RA+ naive subset were separated from the CD4+ cells. Germline V gene data show CDR1 as ENHRY and CDR2 as SYGVKD. The length of the CDR3 is 13 residues. V lost 6 bases and J 2 bases, leaving 9 bases between the germline ends. The protocol was immunoSEQ multiplex PCR, while the TCRdb copy is restricted to in-frame clones and leaves out a portion. The table shows about 960,000 clones, with more than 75% occurring only once.

The rearrangement uses TRBV10-3 and TRBJ2-3; TRBD2 might be the D (5 bases). The TCR comes from a man between 18 and 29 years old in good health. Material: memory CD4+ T cells sorted from blood. Stated subset: CD45RA-negative fraction. The CDR3 loop is CAIRTDSTDTQYF. DNA for the CDR3: TGTGCCATCAGGACGGACTCCACAGATACGCAGTATTTT.